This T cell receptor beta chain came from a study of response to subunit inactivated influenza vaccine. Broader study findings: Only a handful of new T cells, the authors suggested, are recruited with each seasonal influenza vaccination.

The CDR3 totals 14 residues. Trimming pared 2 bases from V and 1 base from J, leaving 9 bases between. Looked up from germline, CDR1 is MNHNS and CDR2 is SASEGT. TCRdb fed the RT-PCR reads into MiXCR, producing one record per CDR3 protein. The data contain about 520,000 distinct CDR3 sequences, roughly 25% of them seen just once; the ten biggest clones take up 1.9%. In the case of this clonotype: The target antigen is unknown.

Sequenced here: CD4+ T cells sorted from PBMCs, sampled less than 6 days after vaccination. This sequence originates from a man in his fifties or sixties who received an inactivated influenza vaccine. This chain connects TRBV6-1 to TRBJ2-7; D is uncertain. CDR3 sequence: CASSERAGSYEQYF. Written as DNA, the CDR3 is TGTGCCAGCAGTGAACGAGCAGGATCCTACGAGCAGTACTTC.